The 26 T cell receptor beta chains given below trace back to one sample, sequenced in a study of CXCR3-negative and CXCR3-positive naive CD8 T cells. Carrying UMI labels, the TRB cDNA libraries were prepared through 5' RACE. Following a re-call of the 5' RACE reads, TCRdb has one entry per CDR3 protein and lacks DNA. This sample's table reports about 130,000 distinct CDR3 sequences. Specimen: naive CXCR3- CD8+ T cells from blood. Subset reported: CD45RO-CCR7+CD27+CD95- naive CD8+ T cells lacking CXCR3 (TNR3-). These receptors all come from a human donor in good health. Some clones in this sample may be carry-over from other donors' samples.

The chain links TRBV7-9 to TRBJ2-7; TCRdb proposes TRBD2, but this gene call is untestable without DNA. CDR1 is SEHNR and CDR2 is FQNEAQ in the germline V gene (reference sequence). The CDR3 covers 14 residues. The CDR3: CASSSRGIVDEQYF.

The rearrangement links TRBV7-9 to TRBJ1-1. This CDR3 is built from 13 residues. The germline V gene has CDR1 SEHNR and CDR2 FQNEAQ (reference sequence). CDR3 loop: CASSLAPEAEAFF.

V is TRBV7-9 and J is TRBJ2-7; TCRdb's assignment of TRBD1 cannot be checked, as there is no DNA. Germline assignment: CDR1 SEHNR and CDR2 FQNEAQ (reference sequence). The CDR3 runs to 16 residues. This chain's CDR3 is CASSHTTGVKTYEQYF. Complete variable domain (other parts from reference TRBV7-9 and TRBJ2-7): DTGVSQNPRHKITKRGQNVTFRCDPISEHNRLYWYRQTLGQGPEFLTYFQNEAQLEKSRLLSDRFSAERPKGSFSTLEIQRTEQGDSAMYLCASSHTTGVKTYEQYFGPGTRLTVT.

CDR3 sequence reads: CSVNRGTGNLEQYF. The chain links TRBV29-1 to TRBJ2-7; no DNA is available, so the TRBD1 call from TCRdb remains unchecked. This CDR3 is 14 amino acids long. CDR1 and CDR2 (germline): SQVTM, ANQGSEA.

The CDR3 sequence: CASSLRAASTDTQYF. This sequence joins TRBV5-6 and TRBJ2-3; TCRdb outputs TRBD2, but without DNA this stays unchecked. CDR1 and CDR2 (germline): SGHDT, YYEEEE. The CDR3 loop spans 15 amino acids.

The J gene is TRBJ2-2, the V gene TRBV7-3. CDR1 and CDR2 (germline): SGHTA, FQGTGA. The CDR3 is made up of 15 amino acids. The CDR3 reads CASSFGMTNTGELFF. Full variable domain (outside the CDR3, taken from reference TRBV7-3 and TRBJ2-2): GAGVSQTPSNKVTEKGKYVELRCDPISGHTALYWYRQSLGQGPEFLIYFQGTGAADDSGLPNDRFFAVRPEGSVSTLKIQRTERGDSAVYLCASSFGMTNTGELFFGEGSRLTVL.

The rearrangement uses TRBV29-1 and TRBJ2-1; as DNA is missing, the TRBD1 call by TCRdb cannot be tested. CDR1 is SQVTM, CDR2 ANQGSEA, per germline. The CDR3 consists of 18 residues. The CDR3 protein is CSVEDRDRTATTYNEQFF.

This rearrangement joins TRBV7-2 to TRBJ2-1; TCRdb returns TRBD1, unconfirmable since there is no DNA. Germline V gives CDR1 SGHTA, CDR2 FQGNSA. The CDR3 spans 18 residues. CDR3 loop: CASSHDLKQGLSYNEQFF. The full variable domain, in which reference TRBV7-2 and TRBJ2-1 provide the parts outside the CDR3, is GAGVSQSPSNKVTEKGKDVELRCDPISGHTALYWYRQSLGQGLEFLIYFQGNSAPDKSGLPSDRFSAERTGGSVSTLTIQRTQQEDSAVYLCASSHDLKQGLSYNEQFFGPGTRLTVL.

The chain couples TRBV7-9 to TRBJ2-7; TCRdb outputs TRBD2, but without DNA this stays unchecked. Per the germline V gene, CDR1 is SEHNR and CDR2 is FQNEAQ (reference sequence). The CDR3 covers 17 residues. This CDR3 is CASSLGLAGVRTYEQYF.

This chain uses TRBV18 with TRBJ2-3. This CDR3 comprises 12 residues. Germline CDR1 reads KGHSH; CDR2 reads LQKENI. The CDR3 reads CASPRTADTQYF.

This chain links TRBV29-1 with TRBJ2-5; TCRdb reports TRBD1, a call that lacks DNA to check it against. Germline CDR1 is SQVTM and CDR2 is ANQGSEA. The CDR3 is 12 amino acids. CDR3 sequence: CSVEGDMETQYF.

The CDR3 reads CSVETSIEGNTEAFF. This sequence joins TRBV29-1 and TRBJ1-1. The CDR3 consists of 15 residues. Germline lookup yields CDR1 SQVTM and CDR2 ANQGSEA. The variable domain in full, with the rest retrieved from reference TRBV29-1 and TRBJ1-1, is SAVISQKPSRDICQRGTSLTIQCQVDSQVTMMFWYRQQPGQSLTLIATANQGSEATYESGFVIDKFPISRPNLTFSTLTVSNMSPEDSSIYLCSVETSIEGNTEAFFGQGTRLTVV.

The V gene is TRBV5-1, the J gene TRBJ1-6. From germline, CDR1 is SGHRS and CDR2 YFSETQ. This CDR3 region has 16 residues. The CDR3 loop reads CASSLATSRTPVPLHF. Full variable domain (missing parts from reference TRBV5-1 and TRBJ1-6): KAGVTQTPRYLIKTRGQQVTLSCSPISGHRSVSWYQQTPGQGLQFLFEYFSETQRNKGNFPGRFSGRQFSNSRSEMNVSTLELGDSALYLCASSLATSRTPVPLHFGNGTRLTVT.

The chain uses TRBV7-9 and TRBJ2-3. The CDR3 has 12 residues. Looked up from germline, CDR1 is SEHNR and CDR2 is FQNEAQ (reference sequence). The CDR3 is CASTITTDTQYF.

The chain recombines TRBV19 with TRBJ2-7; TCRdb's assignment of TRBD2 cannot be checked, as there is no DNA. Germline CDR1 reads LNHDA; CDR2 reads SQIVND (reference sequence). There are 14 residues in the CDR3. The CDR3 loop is CASSFTSGDYEQYF.

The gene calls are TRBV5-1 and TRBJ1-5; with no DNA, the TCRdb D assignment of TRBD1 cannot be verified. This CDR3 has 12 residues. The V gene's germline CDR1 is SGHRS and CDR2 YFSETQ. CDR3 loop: CARSQGNQPQHF.

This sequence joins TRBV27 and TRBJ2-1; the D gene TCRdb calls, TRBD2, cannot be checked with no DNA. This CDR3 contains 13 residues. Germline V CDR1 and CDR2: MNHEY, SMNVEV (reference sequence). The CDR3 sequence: CASSLLVRNEQFF.

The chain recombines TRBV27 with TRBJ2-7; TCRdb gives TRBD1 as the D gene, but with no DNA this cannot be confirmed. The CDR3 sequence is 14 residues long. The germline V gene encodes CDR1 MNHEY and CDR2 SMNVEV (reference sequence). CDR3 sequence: CASSSKWTGHEQYF.

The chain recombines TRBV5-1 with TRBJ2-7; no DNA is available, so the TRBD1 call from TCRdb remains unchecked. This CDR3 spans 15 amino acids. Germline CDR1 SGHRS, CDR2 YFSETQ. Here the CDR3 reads CASSLGQGQGVEQYF.

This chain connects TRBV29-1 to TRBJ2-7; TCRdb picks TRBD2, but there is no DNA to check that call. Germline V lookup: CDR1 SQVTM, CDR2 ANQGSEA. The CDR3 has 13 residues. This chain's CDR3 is CSVESPVSYEQYF.

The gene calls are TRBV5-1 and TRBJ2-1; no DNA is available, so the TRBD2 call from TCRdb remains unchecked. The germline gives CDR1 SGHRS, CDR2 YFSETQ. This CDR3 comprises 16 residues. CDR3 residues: CASSHTSGSSYNEQFF.

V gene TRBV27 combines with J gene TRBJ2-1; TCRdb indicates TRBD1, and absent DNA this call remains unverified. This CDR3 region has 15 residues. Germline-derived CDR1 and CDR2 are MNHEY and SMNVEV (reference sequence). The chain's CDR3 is CASRPIARGPNEQFF.

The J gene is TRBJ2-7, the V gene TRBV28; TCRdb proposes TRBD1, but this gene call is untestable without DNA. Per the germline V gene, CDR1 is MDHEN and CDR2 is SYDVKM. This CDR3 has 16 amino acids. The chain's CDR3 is CASSSQGQGVPYEQYF. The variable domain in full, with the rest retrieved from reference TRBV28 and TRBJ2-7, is DVKVTQSSRYLVKRTGEKVFLECVQDMDHENMFWYRQDPGLGLRLIYFSYDVKMKEKGDIPEGYSVSREKKERFSLILESASTNQTSMYLCASSSQGQGVPYEQYFGPGTRLTVT.

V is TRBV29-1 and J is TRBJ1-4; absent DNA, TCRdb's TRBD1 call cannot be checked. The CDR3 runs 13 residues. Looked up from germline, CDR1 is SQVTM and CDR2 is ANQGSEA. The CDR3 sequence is CSVWEQGGEKLFF.

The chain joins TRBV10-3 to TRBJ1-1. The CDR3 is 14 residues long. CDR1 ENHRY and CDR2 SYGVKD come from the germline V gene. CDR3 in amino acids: CAISDTGRNTEAFF.

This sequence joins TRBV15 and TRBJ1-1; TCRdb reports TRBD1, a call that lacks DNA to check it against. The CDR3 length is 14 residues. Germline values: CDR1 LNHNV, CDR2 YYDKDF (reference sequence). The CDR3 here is CATSRGQGRTEAFF. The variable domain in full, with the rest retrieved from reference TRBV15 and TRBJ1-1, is DAMVIQNPRYQVTQFGKPVTLSCSQTLNHNVMYWYQQKSSQAPKLLFHYYDKDFNNEADTPDNFQSRRPNTSFCFLDIRSPGLGDTAMYLCATSRGQGRTEAFFGQGTRLTVV.